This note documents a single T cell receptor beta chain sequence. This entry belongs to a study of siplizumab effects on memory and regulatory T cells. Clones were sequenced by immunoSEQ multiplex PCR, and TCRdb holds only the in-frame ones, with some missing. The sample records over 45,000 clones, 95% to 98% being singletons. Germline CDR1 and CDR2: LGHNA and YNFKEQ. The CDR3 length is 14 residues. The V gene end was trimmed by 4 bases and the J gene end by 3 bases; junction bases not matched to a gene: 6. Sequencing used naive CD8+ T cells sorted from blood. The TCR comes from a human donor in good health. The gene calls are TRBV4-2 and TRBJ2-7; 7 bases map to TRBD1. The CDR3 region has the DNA TGTGCCAGCAGCCCACGGGACAGCAACTACGAGCAGTACTTC. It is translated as CASSPRDSNYEQYF.